Shown below are 28 T cell receptor beta chains from a single sample sequenced in a study of cytomegalovirus exposure and HLA in healthy donors. Vbeta (60) and Jbeta (13) primers were used in the PCR. Measured with immunoSEQ multiplex PCR; TCRdb has only the in-frame clones, and not every one. In the table there are 200,000 to 250,000 clones, approximately 85% of which are singletons. Sequenced input: PBMCs. These receptors were obtained from a woman between 40 and 55 years old in good health and CMV-seronegative.

This chain uses TRBV4-1 with TRBJ2-1, with 8 bases matching TRBD1. V dropped 0 bases and J dropped 7; count of bases not matched to a gene: 8. This CDR3 contains 16 residues. Looked up from germline, CDR1 is MGHRA and CDR2 is YSYEKL. The CDR3 nucleotides read TGCGCCAGCAGCCAAGAACCGCCAGGGGGCCGGAATGAGCAGTTCTTC. It yields the protein CASSQEPPGGRNEQFF.

The chain recombines TRBV5-8 with TRBJ1-4; maybe TRBD1 (6 bases). Germline values: CDR1 SGHTS, CDR2 YDEGEE. The length of the CDR3 is 15 residues. The V end lost 4 bases, the J end lost 6 bases, and 16 bases lay between the germline ends. The CDR3 nucleotides read TGTGCCAGCAGCCCCCGAGGGGGGGGGTATGAAAAACTGTTTTTT. Amino acid sequence: CASSPRGGGYEKLFF.

J is TRBJ2-7 and V is TRBV12-5; possible D gene TRBD1, 6 bases. CDR3 length: 16 residues. The ends were cut back, 7 bases at V and 2 bases at J, with 21 bases in the middle. Germline V gives CDR1 LGHNT, CDR2 FRNRAP. The CDR3 region is CASANKPGTTTYEQYF. CDR3 in DNA: TGTGCTAGTGCCAATAAGCCCGGGACAACTACCTACGAGCAGTACTTC.

J is TRBJ2-4 and V is TRBV6-5, with 8 positions matching TRBD1. Germline CDR1 and CDR2: MNHEY and SVGAGI. The CDR3 has 12 residues. V shed 6 bases, J shed 8 bases, and the junction held 3 bases outside the gene matches. This CDR3 is CASSGQGDIQYF. The CDR3, as DNA: TGTGCCAGCAGCGGACAGGGTGACATTCAGTACTTC.

CDR3 DNA sequence: TGTGCCAGCATCCTCGGGCCGGGAGTTAGCCACGAGCAGTACTTC. Protein sequence: CASILGPGVSHEQYF. J is TRBJ2-7 and V is TRBV28; D possibly corresponds to TRBD2 (6 bases). The CDR3 contains 15 residues. Between the trimmed V and J ends, which lost 7 bases and 5 bases, there was a span of 21 bases. The germline V gene encodes CDR1 MDHEN and CDR2 SYDVKM.

This clone was seen just once. V and J are TRBV7-9 and TRBJ2-5; TRBD2 matches at 10 bases. The germline V gene has CDR1 SEHNR and CDR2 FQNEAQ (reference sequence). The CDR3 consists of 18 residues. With V trimmed by 7 bases and J by 5 bases, 19 bases remained unmatched. The CDR3, as DNA: TGTGCCAGCACCTACTGGACTAGCGGCCTTTCTTTGTGGGAGACCCAGTACTTC. Translated: CASTYWTSGLSLWETQYF.

This clone was observed a few times. The rearrangement links TRBV5-5 to TRBJ1-5; the match to TRBD1 covers 7 bases. Germline V CDR1 and CDR2: SGHKS, YYEKEE (reference sequence). After removal of 3 bases from V and 2 bases from J, the junction contained 2 bases not matched to a gene. This CDR3 has 14 residues. CDR3 region: CASSYDRGNQPQHF. Here the CDR3 DNA reads TGTGCCAGCAGCTATGACAGGGGCAATCAGCCCCAGCATTTT.

The chain links TRBV9 to TRBJ2-1; 13 positions match TRBD2. The trim removed 0 bases at V and 7 bases at J, leaving 1 base unmatched. CDR3 length equals 15 residues. In germline, CDR1 is SGDLS, CDR2 YYNGEE. CDR3 nucleotide sequence: TGTGCCAGCAGCGTAGTGACTAGCGGGAGGAATGAGCAGTTCTTC. Its translation is CASSVVTSGRNEQFF.

The rearrangement uses TRBV28 and TRBJ1-4; 7 bases map to TRBD1. The germline gives CDR1 MDHEN, CDR2 SYDVKM. The CDR3 covers 15 residues. V trimming: 5 bases; J trimming: 4 bases; junction bases outside the gene matches: 7. This CDR3 reads CASSPWTGVNEKLFF. The CDR3 DNA follows: TGTGCCAGCAGTCCGTGGACAGGAGTTAATGAAAAACTGTTTTTT.

The chain couples TRBV9 to TRBJ2-3; 8 nucleotides agree with TRBD1. The junction had 1 base not matched to a gene; V was cut back by 1 base and J by 0 bases. This CDR3 is 15 amino acids long. In germline, CDR1 is SGDLS, CDR2 YYNGEE. The CDR3 region has the DNA TGTGCCAGCAGCGTACGGACAGGGAGCACAGATACGCAGTATTTT. Its translation: CASSVRTGSTDTQYF. The full variable domain, with the rest looked up from reference TRBV9 and TRBJ2-3, is DSGVTQTPKHLITATGQRVTLRCSPRSGDLSVYWYQQSLDQGLQFLIQYYNGEERAKGNILERFSAQQFPDLHSELNLSSLELGDSALYFCASSVRTGSTDTQYFGPGTRLTVL.

To note about this clone: Other DNA sequences in this sample translate to the same CDR3. The chain recombines TRBV7-3 with TRBJ1-1; TRBD1 is a possible D gene (5 bases). Germline V gene sequence: CDR1 SGHTA, CDR2 FQGTGA. Trimming shortened V by 5 bases and J by 5 bases, and 12 bases separated the two germline ends. The CDR3 is 13 amino acids. CDR3 region: CASSPDSSTEAFF. The CDR3 region has the DNA TGTGCCAGCAGCCCTGACAGTAGTACTGAAGCTTTCTTT.

This clone was recorded once. This chain joins TRBV7-9 and TRBJ2-1; TRBD1 matches at 7 bases. The ends lost 3 bases at V and 0 bases at J; junction bases unmatched: 5. This CDR3 region has 16 residues. The V gene's germline CDR1 is SEHNR and CDR2 FQNEAQ (reference sequence). The DNA for the CDR3 is TGTGCCAGCAGCTTCGGGTGGACAGGCTCCTACAATGAGCAGTTCTTC. It encodes CASSFGWTGSYNEQFF.

The J gene is TRBJ1-1, the V gene TRBV12-5; 12 bases map to TRBD1. The CDR3 loop spans 19 amino acids. After removal of 0 bases from V and 0 bases from J, the junction contained 8 bases not matched to a gene. Germline V gives CDR1 LGHNT, CDR2 FRNRAP. This chain's CDR3 is CASGLVLGGQGAMNTEAFF. CDR3 in DNA: TGTGCTAGTGGTTTGGTATTGGGGGGACAGGGGGCGATGAACACTGAAGCTTTCTTT.

The chain links TRBV10-1 to TRBJ2-7; possible D gene TRBD2, 5 bases. Germline CDR1 reads WNHNN; CDR2 reads SYGVQD (reference sequence). The CDR3 runs 13 residues. With 6 bases removed from V and 7 bases from J, the gap between germline ends came to 16 bases. CDR3 in amino acids: CASSRTPPGEQYF. The CDR3 DNA reads TGCGCCAGCAGCCGGACTCCTCCGGGGGAGCAGTACTTC.

This sequence joins TRBV6-6 and TRBJ2-5, with 9 bases lining up with TRBD2. This CDR3 has 14 amino acids. Germline CDR1 MNHNY, CDR2 SVGAGI (reference sequence). The junction had 6 bases not matched to a gene; V was cut back by 5 bases and J by 5 bases. The CDR3: CASSDGTSFETQYF. The DNA of the CDR3 is TGTGCCAGCAGTGACGGGACTAGCTTCGAGACCCAGTACTTC.

The rearrangement joins TRBV5-6 to TRBJ1-2; 7 bases are a match to TRBD1. Losses at the gene ends were 2 bases for V and 7 bases for J; bases not matched to a gene: 11. CDR1 and CDR2 (germline): SGHDT, YYEEEE. The CDR3 runs 15 residues. This CDR3 reads CASSFPQGSFGGYTF. The CDR3 region has the DNA TGTGCCAGCAGCTTCCCACAGGGGAGTTTCGGTGGCTACACCTTC.

This clone was observed a handful of times. The V and J genes are TRBV7-9 and TRBJ2-5; D is uncertain. V was trimmed by 1 base and J by 2 bases, leaving 8 bases between them. Germline V lookup: CDR1 SEHNR, CDR2 FQNEAQ (reference sequence). The CDR3 spans 14 residues. The CDR3: CASSLVGIQETQYF. The CDR3 DNA is TGTGCCAGCAGCTTAGTGGGCATTCAAGAGACCCAGTACTTC.

The rearrangement uses TRBV28 and TRBJ2-7, with D possibly TRBD2 on 5 matching bases. Trimming removed 6 bases from V and 3 bases from J, with 12 bases in between. This CDR3 is 13 amino acids long. Germline V gene sequence: CDR1 MDHEN, CDR2 SYDVKM. The CDR3 sequence is CASSGGHLYEQYF. For the CDR3, the DNA is TGTGCCAGCAGCGGCGGGCACCTCTACGAGCAGTACTTC. Based on the CDR3 plus reference TRBV28 and TRBJ2-7, the full variable domain is DVKVTQSSRYLVKRTGEKVFLECVQDMDHENMFWYRQDPGLGLRLIYFSYDVKMKEKGDIPEGYSVSREKKERFSLILESASTNQTSMYLCASSGGHLYEQYFGPGTRLTVT.

The CDR3 nucleotides read TGTGCCAGCAGTCCGTCGGGACAGGGGGCGTCTGAAGCTTTCTTT. It specifies CASSPSGQGASEAFF. The V call is TRBV28, the J call TRBJ1-1; 12 nucleotides align to TRBD1. The CDR3 has 15 residues. Per the germline V gene, CDR1 is MDHEN and CDR2 is SYDVKM. After removal of 5 bases from V and 6 bases from J, the junction contained 7 bases not matched to a gene.

This clone was picked up a small number of times. The chain links TRBV18 to TRBJ1-5; D is perhaps TRBD1 (6 bases). With 1 base removed from V and 5 bases from J, the gap between germline ends came to 12 bases. The germline V gene encodes CDR1 KGHSH and CDR2 LQKENI. This CDR3 is built from 15 residues. Written as DNA, the CDR3 is TGTGCCAGCTCACCACGGGGGACACTCGATCAGCCCCAGCATTTT. Translation: CASSPRGTLDQPQHF.

The V gene is TRBV10-3, the J gene TRBJ2-7, with TRBD1 matching 7 bases. CDR3 length: 16 residues. The germline gives CDR1 ENHRY, CDR2 SYGVKD. Trimming removed 3 bases from V and 1 base from J; junction bases left unmatched: 9. The DNA for the CDR3 is TGTGCCATCAGTGACCCGACAGGGTCCAGATCCTACGAGCAGTACTTC. It codes for CAISDPTGSRSYEQYF.

This chain connects TRBV2 to TRBJ2-7, with 10 positions matching TRBD2. CDR3 length: 16 residues. V shed 5 bases and J 4 bases; nucleotides not matched to a gene: 11. Per germline, CDR1 SNHLY and CDR2 FYNNEI. The CDR3 region is CASSLVSSGSLYEQYF. The CDR3 DNA reads TGTGCCAGCAGTCTAGTCTCTAGCGGGAGTTTATACGAGCAGTACTTC.

The J gene is TRBJ2-3, the V gene TRBV5-1; D not resolved. The V and J ends lost 0 bases and 0 bases respectively, with 8 bases between them. The CDR3 spans 15 residues. Germline assignment: CDR1 SGHRS and CDR2 YFSETQ. Here the CDR3 DNA reads TGCGCCAGCAGCTTGGGGGTACAGAGCACAGATACGCAGTATTTT. This gives the protein CASSLGVQSTDTQYF.

The CDR3 loop reads CASSLTAGSDEQYF. In DNA form, the CDR3 reads TGCGCCAGCAGCTTGACGGCAGGGTCCGACGAGCAGTACTTC. The rearrangement joins TRBV5-1 to TRBJ2-7; maybe TRBD1 (5 bases). The CDR3 covers 14 residues. Germline V gene data show CDR1 as SGHRS and CDR2 as YFSETQ. V lost 1 base, J lost 5 bases, and 13 bases lay in between.

V and J are TRBV11-1 and TRBJ2-1; 7 bases map to TRBD2. This CDR3 is built from 15 residues. J was trimmed by 8 bases and V by 6 bases; bases with no gene match: 13. Germline loops: CDR1 SGHAT, CDR2 FQDESV (reference sequence). The CDR3 DNA follows: TGTGCCAGCAGTCTAACTAGCGCGAAAAGCCATGAGCAGTTCTTC. It specifies CASSLTSAKSHEQFF.

The J gene is TRBJ1-1, the V gene TRBV6-5; the match to TRBD1 covers 7 bases. After removal of 6 bases from V and 1 base from J, the junction contained 5 bases not matched to a gene. CDR3 size: 14 residues. Germline V gene data show CDR1 as MNHEY and CDR2 as SVGAGI. The DNA for the CDR3 is TGTGCCAGCAGGCAAACAGGGGCGAACACTGAAGCTTTCTTT. Its translation: CASRQTGANTEAFF.

J is TRBJ2-3 and V is TRBV9, with 9 positions matching TRBD2. This CDR3 comprises 17 residues. CDR1 SGDLS and CDR2 YYNGEE come from the germline V gene. V was clipped by 0 bases and J by 3 bases; unmatched bases: 8. The CDR3 DNA follows: TGTGCCAGCAGCGTAGATTCGGCGGGAGGGAGGACAGATACGCAGTATTTT. Protein product: CASSVDSAGGRTDTQYF.

With respect to this clone: Other DNA sequences in the sample encode the same CDR3. The chain links TRBV20-1 to TRBJ2-2, with D unclear. Trimming took off 3 bases at V and 6 bases at J, with 5 bases between the two ends. This CDR3 is 11 amino acids long. CDR1 DFQATT and CDR2 SNEGSKA come from the germline V gene (reference sequence). CDR3 in DNA: TGCAGTGCTAGGGGCCCCGGGGAGCTGTTTTTT. As protein: CSARGPGELFF.